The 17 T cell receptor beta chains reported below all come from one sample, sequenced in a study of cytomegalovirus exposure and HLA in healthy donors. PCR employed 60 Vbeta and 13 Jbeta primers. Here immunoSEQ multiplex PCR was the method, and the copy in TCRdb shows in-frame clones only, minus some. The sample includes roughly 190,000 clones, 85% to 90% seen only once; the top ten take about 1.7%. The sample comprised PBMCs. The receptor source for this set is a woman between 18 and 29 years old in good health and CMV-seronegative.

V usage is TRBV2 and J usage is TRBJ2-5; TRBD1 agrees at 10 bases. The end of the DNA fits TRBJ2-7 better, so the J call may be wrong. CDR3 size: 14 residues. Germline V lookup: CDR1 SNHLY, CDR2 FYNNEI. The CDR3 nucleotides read TGTGCCAGCAACCCGACAGGGGGCAACCACGAGCAGTACTTC. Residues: CASNPTGGNHEQYF.

The CDR3 nucleotides are TGTGCCAGCAGCTTAAGGGCCCCCAGCTACGAGCAGTACTTC. Encoded protein: CASSLRAPSYEQYF. This chain joins TRBV7-3 and TRBJ2-7; D is ambiguous. The germline V gene has CDR1 SGHTA and CDR2 FQGTGA. This CDR3 spans 14 amino acids. V was trimmed by 1 base and J by 3 bases, leaving 10 bases between them.

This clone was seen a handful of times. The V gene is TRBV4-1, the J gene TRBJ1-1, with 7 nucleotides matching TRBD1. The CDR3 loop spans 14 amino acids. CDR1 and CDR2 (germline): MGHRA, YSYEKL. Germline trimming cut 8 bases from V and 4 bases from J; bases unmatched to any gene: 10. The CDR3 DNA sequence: TGCGCCAGCCGGGTGACAGGGACCATCACTGAAGCTTTCTTT. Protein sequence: CASRVTGTITEAFF.

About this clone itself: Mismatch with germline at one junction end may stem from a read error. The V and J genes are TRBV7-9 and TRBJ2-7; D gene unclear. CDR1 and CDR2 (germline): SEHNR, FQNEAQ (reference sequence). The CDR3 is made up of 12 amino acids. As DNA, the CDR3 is TGTTCCAGCAGCCCCCTAGGCGGTGAGCAGTACTTC. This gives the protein CSSSPLGGEQYF.

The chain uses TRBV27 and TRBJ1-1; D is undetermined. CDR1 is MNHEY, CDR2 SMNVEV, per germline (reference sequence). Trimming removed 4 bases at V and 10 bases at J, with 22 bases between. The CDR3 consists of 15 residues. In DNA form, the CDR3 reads TGTGCCAGCAGTTCCCTGGAACGGCGGTTCGACGGAGCTTTCTTT. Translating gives CASSSLERRFDGAFF.

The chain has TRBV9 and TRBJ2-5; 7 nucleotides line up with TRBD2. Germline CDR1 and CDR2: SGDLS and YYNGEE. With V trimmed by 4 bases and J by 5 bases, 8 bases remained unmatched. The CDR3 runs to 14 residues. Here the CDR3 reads CASSPRLAAETQYF. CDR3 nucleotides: TGTGCCAGCAGCCCGCGACTAGCCGCCGAGACCCAGTACTTC. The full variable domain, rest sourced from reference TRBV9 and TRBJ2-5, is DSGVTQTPKHLITATGQRVTLRCSPRSGDLSVYWYQQSLDQGLQFLIQYYNGEERAKGNILERFSAQQFPDLHSELNLSSLELGDSALYFCASSPRLAAETQYFGPGTRLLVL.

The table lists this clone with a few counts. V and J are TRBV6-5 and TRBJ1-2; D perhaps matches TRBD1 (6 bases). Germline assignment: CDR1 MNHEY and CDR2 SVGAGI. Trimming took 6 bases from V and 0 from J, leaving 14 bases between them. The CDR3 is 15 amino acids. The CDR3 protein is CASRKTGFTNYGYTF. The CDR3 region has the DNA TGTGCCAGCAGAAAGACAGGCTTTACTAACTATGGCTACACCTTC.

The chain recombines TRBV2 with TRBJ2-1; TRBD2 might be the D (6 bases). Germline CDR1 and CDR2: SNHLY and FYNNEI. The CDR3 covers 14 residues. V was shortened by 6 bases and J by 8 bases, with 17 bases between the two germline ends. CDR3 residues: CASRGLRLGDEQFF. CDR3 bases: TGTGCCAGCAGGGGACTCCGACTAGGAGATGAGCAGTTCTTC.

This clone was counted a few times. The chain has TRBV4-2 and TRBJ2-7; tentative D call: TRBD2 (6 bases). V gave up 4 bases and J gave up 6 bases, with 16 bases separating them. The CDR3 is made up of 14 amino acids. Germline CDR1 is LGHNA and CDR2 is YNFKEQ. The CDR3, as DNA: TGTGCCAGCAGCCCGGGGGACTTAGCTCCCGAGCAGTACTTC. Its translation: CASSPGDLAPEQYF.

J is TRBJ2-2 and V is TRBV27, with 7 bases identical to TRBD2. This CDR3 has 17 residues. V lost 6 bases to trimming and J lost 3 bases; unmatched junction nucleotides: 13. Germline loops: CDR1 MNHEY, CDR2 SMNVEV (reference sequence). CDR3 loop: CASSQALVGRYTGELFF. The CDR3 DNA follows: TGTGCCAGCAGCCAAGCCCTAGTCGGGAGGTACACCGGGGAGCTGTTTTTT.

In DNA, the CDR3 is TGTGCCAGCAGTTACCTCTACAGGGACTATGGCTACACCTTC. Translation: CASSYLYRDYGYTF. This sequence joins TRBV6-5 and TRBJ1-2; tentative D call: TRBD1 (6 bases). Between the trimmed V and J ends, which lost 2 bases and 3 bases, there was a span of 10 bases. The CDR3 totals 14 residues. CDR1 is MNHEY and CDR2 is SVGAGI in the germline V gene.

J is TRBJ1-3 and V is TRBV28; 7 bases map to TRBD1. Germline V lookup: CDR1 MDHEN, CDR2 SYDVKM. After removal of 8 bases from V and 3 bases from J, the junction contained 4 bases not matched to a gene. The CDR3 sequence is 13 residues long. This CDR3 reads CASLRQGGNTIYF. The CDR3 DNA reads TGTGCCAGCCTACGACAGGGTGGAAACACCATATATTTT.

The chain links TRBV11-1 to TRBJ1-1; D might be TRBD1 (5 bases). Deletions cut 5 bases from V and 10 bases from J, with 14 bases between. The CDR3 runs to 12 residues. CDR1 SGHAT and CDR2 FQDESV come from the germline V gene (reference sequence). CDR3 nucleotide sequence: TGTGCCAGCAGCGGGGGGACCGGGCGAGCTTTCTTT. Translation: CASSGGTGRAFF.

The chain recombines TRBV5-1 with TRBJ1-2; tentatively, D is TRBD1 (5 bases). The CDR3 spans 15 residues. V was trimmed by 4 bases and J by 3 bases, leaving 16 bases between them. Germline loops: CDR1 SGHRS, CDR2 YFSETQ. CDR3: CASSPEGRPHYGYTF. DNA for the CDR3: TGCGCCAGCAGCCCGGAGGGACGGCCACACTATGGCTACACCTTC.

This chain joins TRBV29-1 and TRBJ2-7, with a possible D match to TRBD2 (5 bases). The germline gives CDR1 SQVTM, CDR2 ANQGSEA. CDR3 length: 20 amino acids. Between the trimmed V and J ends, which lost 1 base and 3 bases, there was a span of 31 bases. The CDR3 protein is CSVEGFGGTTLTSTHYEQYF. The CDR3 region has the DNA TGCAGCGTTGAAGGGTTTGGAGGCACAACACTTACATCAACCCACTACGAGCAGTACTTC.

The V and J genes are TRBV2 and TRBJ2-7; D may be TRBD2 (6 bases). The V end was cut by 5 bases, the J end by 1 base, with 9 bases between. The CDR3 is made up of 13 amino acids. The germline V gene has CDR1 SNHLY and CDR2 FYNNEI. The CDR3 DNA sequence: TGTGCCAGCAGTTTCGGGAGATCCTACGAGCAGTACTTC. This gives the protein CASSFGRSYEQYF.

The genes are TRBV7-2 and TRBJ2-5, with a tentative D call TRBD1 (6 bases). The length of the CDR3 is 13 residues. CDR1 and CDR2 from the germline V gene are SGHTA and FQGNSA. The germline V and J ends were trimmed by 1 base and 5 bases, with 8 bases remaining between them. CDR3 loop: CASSLGQAETQYF. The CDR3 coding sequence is TGTGCCAGCAGCTTAGGACAGGCGGAGACCCAGTACTTC.